This TCR beta chain came from a study of regulatory T cells in long-lasting Graves disease. Germline lookup yields CDR1 SGHAT and CDR2 FQDESV (reference sequence). Trimming took off 3 bases at V and 9 bases at J, with 12 bases between the two ends. The CDR3 sequence is 13 residues long. Sequencing libraries for TCR beta were prepared with iRepertoire HTBI primers and Arm-PCR of CDR3 regions. From the multiplex PCR reads, TCRdb called clonotypes with MiXCR, one entry per CDR3 protein. The profile covers some 460,000 distinct CDR3 sequences, with under 20% appearing a single time and more than 9% taken by the ten largest. Time point: newly diagnosed GD, antithyroid drugs for less than 3 months. PBMC-extracted RNA yielded the TCR library. The patients included were those that came from an endocrinology department in Xi'an, China. The same data also went into a second study, on T cells in Graves' hyperthyroidism and ophthalmopathy.

This receptor was obtained from a man in his forties with Graves disease. Source: peripheral blood mononuclear cells (PBMCs), taken at new diagnosis, from a patient treated with antithyroid drugs. The chain combines TRBV11-1 with TRBJ2-1, with TRBD2 as a possible D gene (6 bases). CDR3 in amino acids: CASSFIAEGEQFF. The CDR3 DNA is TGTGCCAGCAGCTTTATAGCGGAGGGTGAGCAGTTCTTC.